This T cell receptor beta chain was sequenced for a study of cytomegalovirus exposure and HLA in healthy donors. General observations from the study: A later analysis showed HLA-associated TCR beta chains outstripping equally common others in clonal expansion.

Researchers ran the PCR with 60 Vbeta and 13 Jbeta primers. Profiled with immunoSEQ multiplex PCR; TCRdb holds only in-frame clones, not every one. In the table there are about 120,000 clones, around three quarters of which are singletons. The CDR3 is made up of 14 amino acids. V was trimmed by 1 base and J by 9 bases, leaving 10 bases between them. Germline CDR1 and CDR2: SGHTA and FQGNSA. On this clone itself: Antigen specificity is unknown.

This clonotype was sampled from a human donor in good health. V and J are TRBV7-2 and TRBJ1-6; maybe TRBD1 (6 bases). The sample consisted of PBMCs. This CDR3 reads CASSLGARGSPLHF. The CDR3 bases are TGTGCCAGCAGCTTAGGTGCCAGGGGTTCACCCCTCCACTTT.